One sample yielded the 4 T cell receptor beta chains listed below, sequenced in a study of T cell changes during pregnancy in multiple sclerosis. Sequenced by immunoSEQ multiplex PCR; TCRdb stores in-frame clones only, minus some. The sample shows about 73,000 clones, around 94% of them seen only once. Here the sequenced sample was peripheral blood, taken in the third trimester of pregnancy. The receptors derive from a female donor in good health, enrolled as a control in a pregnancy study.

J is TRBJ2-5 and V is TRBV9; D is possibly TRBD1 (6 bases). Germline lookup yields CDR1 SGDLS and CDR2 YYNGEE. V lost 0 bases to trimming and J lost 1 base, with 10 bases between them. This CDR3 contains 15 residues. The CDR3 region is CASSVVGTPQETQYF. CDR3 nucleotide sequence: TGTGCCAGCAGCGTAGTGGGGACACCCCAAGAGACCCAGTACTTC.

The V and J genes are TRBV6-1 and TRBJ1-3; D unresolved. CDR1 and CDR2 (germline): MNHNS, SASEGT. With 6 bases removed from V and 8 bases from J, the gap between germline ends came to 20 bases. CDR3 length: 15 amino acids. CDR3 DNA: TGTGCCAGCAGCCGAGTGACGGGTCCGAGGGACACCATATATTTT. Its translation is CASSRVTGPRDTIYF.

The chain employs TRBV5-4 and TRBJ2-2; D perhaps matches TRBD1 (8 bases). Germline loops: CDR1 SGHNT, CDR2 YYREEE (reference sequence). Between the trimmed V and J ends, which lost 5 bases and 4 bases, there was a span of 18 bases. There are 16 residues in the CDR3. The CDR3 region is CASRTGQGGVTGELFF. CDR3 in DNA: TGTGCCAGCAGAACCGGACAGGGAGGGGTCACCGGGGAGCTGTTTTTT.

The chain combines TRBV4-1 with TRBJ1-3; the D is unclear. Germline CDR1 MGHRA, CDR2 YSYEKL. Trimming cost V 0 bases and J 3 bases, with 9 bases left between them. The CDR3 spans 15 residues. The chain's CDR3 is CASSQDLTGGNTIYF. DNA for the CDR3: TGCGCCAGCAGCCAAGATCTAACTGGTGGAAACACCATATATTTT.